This T cell receptor (beta chain) stems from a study of blood T cell repertoires in COVID-19. The repertoire was sequenced with immunoSEQ multiplex PCR; TCRdb's copy has only in-frame clones and lacks some. The table records 650,000 to 800,000 clones, 85% to 90% of them present only once. This sequence originates from a young woman with acute or convalescent COVID-19. The sequencing sample was made of peripheral blood.

The CDR3 DNA is TGTGCCTGGAGTCAGACAGTTAGCAATCAGCCCCAGCATTTT. It encodes CAWSQTVSNQPQHF. The chain links TRBV30 to TRBJ1-5; D perhaps matches TRBD1 (5 bases). The CDR3 totals 14 residues. Germline-derived CDR1 and CDR2 are GTSNPN and SVGIG (reference sequence). V was cut by 2 bases and J by 0 bases, with 8 bases left in between. The entire variable domain, with the rest obtained from reference TRBV30 and TRBJ1-5, is as follows: SQTIHQWPATLVQPVGSPLSLECTVEGTSNPNLYWYRQAAGRGLQLLFYSVGIGQISSEVPQNLSASRPQDRQFILSSKKLLLSDSGFYLCAWSQTVSNQPQHFGDGTRLSIL.